The 25 T cell receptor beta chains listed next were all sequenced from one sample in a study of blood T cell repertoires in COVID-19. TCRdb's table, derived via immunoSEQ multiplex PCR, lists solely in-frame clones and lacks some. Here the sample spans around 140,000 clones, 85% to 90% being singletons. Sample: peripheral blood. These receptors were taken from a man aged 18 to 29 with COVID-19, enrolled during active disease.

The chain links TRBV4-3 to TRBJ2-7, with 7 bases fitting TRBD1. Germline V lookup: CDR1 LGHNA, CDR2 YSLEER. V shed 4 bases and J 3 bases; nucleotides not matched to a gene: 6. The CDR3 loop spans 14 amino acids. The CDR3 bases are TGCGCCAGCAGCCCCGGACAGGTTGACTACGAGCAGTACTTC. This sequence encodes CASSPGQVDYEQYF.

The gene calls are TRBV28 and TRBJ1-3; the D gene is possibly TRBD1 (5 bases). Germline CDR1 is MDHEN and CDR2 is SYDVKM. CDR3 length equals 14 residues. Trimming removed 7 bases from V and 0 bases from J, with 10 bases in between. The DNA for the CDR3 is TGTGCCAGCACTCGACAGAGCTCTGGAAACACCATATATTTT. It is translated as CASTRQSSGNTIYF.

The chain recombines TRBV9 with TRBJ2-1; TRBD1 aligns across 8 bases. Per germline, CDR1 SGDLS and CDR2 YYNGEE. The CDR3 contains 13 residues. V lost 4 bases and J lost 9; bases outside the gene matches: 6. The DNA for the CDR3 is TGTGCCAGCAGCCCGGGACAGGTGCCTGAGCAGTTCTTC. It specifies CASSPGQVPEQFF.

The chain carries TRBV6-5 and TRBJ2-3; 9 nucleotides match TRBD1. Germline assignment: CDR1 MNHEY and CDR2 SVGAGI. The CDR3 spans 15 residues. V shed 6 bases, J shed 0 bases, and the junction held 4 bases outside the gene matches. In DNA form, the CDR3 reads TGTGCCAGCAGGCCACAGGGGGCCAGCACAGATACGCAGTATTTT. Translation gives CASRPQGASTDTQYF.

The chain combines TRBV7-2 with TRBJ2-7; D possibly corresponds to TRBD2 (7 bases). CDR3 size: 14 residues. V lost 5 bases, J lost 6 bases, and 17 bases lay in between. Germline assignment: CDR1 SGHTA and CDR2 FQGNSA. The CDR3 DNA sequence: TGTGCCAGCAGCCCGGGGGGCGGGGCGAGCGAGCAGTACTTC. Translated, it gives CASSPGGGASEQYF. The full variable domain, in which reference TRBV7-2 and TRBJ2-7 provide the parts outside the CDR3, is GAGVSQSPSNKVTEKGKDVELRCDPISGHTALYWYRQSLGQGLEFLIYFQGNSAPDKSGLPSDRFSAERTGGSVSTLTIQRTQQEDSAVYLCASSPGGGASEQYFGPGTRLTVT.

The V and J genes are TRBV28 and TRBJ2-7; TRBD2 is a possible D gene (5 bases). Germline CDR1 and CDR2: MDHEN and SYDVKM. CDR3 length equals 15 residues. Between the trimmed V and J ends, which lost 5 bases and 0 bases, there was a span of 14 bases. CDR3 loop: CASSPGVGSSYEQYF. The CDR3 DNA sequence: TGTGCCAGCAGTCCCGGGGTGGGAAGCTCCTACGAGCAGTACTTC. Full variable domain (remainder filled in from reference TRBV28 and TRBJ2-7): DVKVTQSSRYLVKRTGEKVFLECVQDMDHENMFWYRQDPGLGLRLIYFSYDVKMKEKGDIPEGYSVSREKKERFSLILESASTNQTSMYLCASSPGVGSSYEQYFGPGTRLTVT.

The chain carries TRBV2 and TRBJ1-5; 7 bases align to TRBD1. The CDR3 has 13 amino acids. Trimming cost V 4 bases and J 12 bases; bases outside gene matches: 9. Germline assignment: CDR1 SNHLY and CDR2 FYNNEI. The CDR3 nucleotides read TGTGCCAGCAGTGGCGACAGGGCAACCCTCCAGCATTTT. Translating gives CASSGDRATLQHF.

This clone was recorded once. This chain links TRBV6-6 with TRBJ1-2; a possible D gene is TRBD1 (5 bases). V lost 2 bases to trimming and J lost 4 bases, with 11 bases between them. The germline gives CDR1 MNHNY, CDR2 SVGAGI (reference sequence). The CDR3 extends over 14 amino acids. In DNA form, the CDR3 reads TGTGCCAGCAGTTACGTGGAAGGGGCCTATGGCTACACCTTC. Amino acid sequence: CASSYVEGAYGYTF.

The V call is TRBV9, the J call TRBJ2-1; perhaps TRBD2 as D (5 bases). V lost 3 bases to trimming and J lost 8 bases, with 18 bases between them. This CDR3 region has 15 residues. Germline V gene data show CDR1 as SGDLS and CDR2 as YYNGEE. CDR3 nucleotides: TGTGCCAGCAGCGCCATCGAAACTAGTTCCGATGAGCAGTTCTTC. It encodes CASSAIETSSDEQFF.

The table lists this clone with a count of one. The chain combines TRBV29-1 with TRBJ2-3; D may be TRBD1 (6 bases). CDR1 is SQVTM, CDR2 ANQGSEA, per germline. Trimming removed 6 bases at V and 1 base at J, with 14 bases between. The CDR3 spans 14 residues. The CDR3, as DNA: TGCAGCGTAACCGCAGGGGTTGGCACAGATACGCAGTATTTT. This codes for CSVTAGVGTDTQYF.

The CDR3 loop reads CASRLTGGASTDTQYF. The CDR3 nucleotides are TGTGCCAGCAGACTCACCGGGGGGGCCTCCACAGATACGCAGTATTTT. The genes are TRBV28 and TRBJ2-3; 8 bases line up with TRBD2. The junction had 10 bases not matched to a gene; V was cut back by 6 bases and J by 2 bases. This CDR3 spans 16 amino acids. Germline CDR1 is MDHEN and CDR2 is SYDVKM.

As for this clone: At one of its ends the junction is not consistent with the germline gene, which may arise from a read error. This chain joins TRBV2 and TRBJ1-4, with TRBD1 identical over 10 bases. The CDR3 length is 14 residues. Germline V gives CDR1 SNHLY, CDR2 FYNNEI. The CDR3 reads CASLSGTGDEKLLF. CDR3 in DNA: TGTGCCAGCCTCTCCGGGACAGGGGACGAAAAACTGCTTTTT.

A single count supports this clone. This chain links TRBV19 with TRBJ1-1; TRBD1 might be the D (5 bases). CDR3 length: 14 residues. The germline V gene encodes CDR1 LNHDA and CDR2 SQIVND (reference sequence). Trimming stripped 0 bases from V and 0 bases from J, with 5 bases between. CDR3 loop: CASSIDRVNTEAFF. CDR3 bases: TGTGCCAGTAGTATAGACAGGGTGAACACTGAAGCTTTCTTT.

The J gene is TRBJ2-7, the V gene TRBV6-2 or TRBV6-3, with 10 bases matching TRBD1. CDR3 length: 16 residues. The germline gives CDR1 MNHEY, CDR2 SVGEGT. With 6 bases clipped from V and 4 bases from J, the junction kept 12 bases outside the gene matches. The CDR3 here is CASSPSGTGASYEQYF. The CDR3 DNA follows: TGTGCCAGCAGCCCCTCCGGGACAGGGGCATCTTACGAGCAGTACTTC.

This clone occurred once. The gene calls are TRBV6-6 and TRBJ2-7, with 9 bases identical to TRBD1. Trimming took 6 bases from V and 9 from J; bases not matched to a gene: 15. Germline loops: CDR1 MNHNY, CDR2 SVGAGI (reference sequence). This CDR3 has 15 amino acids. The CDR3 protein is CASRPARDRVYVQYF. Written as DNA, the CDR3 is TGTGCCAGCAGGCCAGCCCGGGACAGGGTTTATGTGCAGTACTTC.

This clone occurred once. The chain has TRBV27 and TRBJ2-7, with a tentative D call TRBD2 (5 bases). V was shortened by 3 bases and J by 6 bases, with 12 bases between the two germline ends. The CDR3 spans 13 residues. The germline V gene has CDR1 MNHEY and CDR2 SMNVEV (reference sequence). As DNA, the CDR3 is TGTGCCAGCAGTTTCGGGATTCGGGGCGAGCAGTACTTC. The encoded protein is CASSFGIRGEQYF.

The CDR3 DNA reads as TGTGCCAGCAGCCCTACACAGGGGCGAGAGACCCAGTACTTC. Its translation is CASSPTQGRETQYF. This sequence joins TRBV7-8 and TRBJ2-5; TRBD1 aligns across 7 bases. The CDR3 is made up of 14 amino acids. Germline loops: CDR1 SGHVS, CDR2 FQNEAQ. With V trimmed by 5 bases and J by 4 bases, 7 bases remained unmatched.

The V and J genes are TRBV20-1 and TRBJ2-7; D remains ambiguous. The CDR3 runs to 11 residues. Trimming took 1 base from V and 2 from J, leaving 3 bases between them. Germline V gene data show CDR1 as DFQATT and CDR2 as SNEGSKA (reference sequence). DNA for the CDR3: TGCAGTGCTAGAGGGCCCTACGAGCAGTACTTC. Protein product: CSARGPYEQYF.

The genes are TRBV27 and TRBJ1-6, with a weak D call TRBD1 (5 bases). The CDR3 extends over 14 amino acids. Germline assignment: CDR1 MNHEY and CDR2 SMNVEV (reference sequence). Trimming cost V 2 bases and J 6 bases, with 8 bases left between them. The CDR3 is CASSLARVNSPLHF. The CDR3 DNA sequence: TGTGCCAGCAGTTTAGCCAGGGTTAATTCACCCCTCCACTTT.

CDR3 bases: TGTGCCAGCAGTTTAAGAGTCCAAGAGACCCAGTACTTC. Translated, it gives CASSLRVQETQYF. The chain links TRBV27 to TRBJ2-5; D is undetermined. The CDR3 is 13 amino acids. V was clipped by 2 bases and J by 1 base, with 5 bases between them. The germline CDR1 and CDR2 sequences are MNHEY and SMNVEV (reference sequence).

This clone was detected once. This chain joins TRBV11-2 and TRBJ2-5; D not resolved. The CDR3 has 15 residues. V dropped 0 bases and J dropped 1 base, with 9 bases sitting between them. Germline values: CDR1 SGHAT, CDR2 FQNNGV. The CDR3 sequence: CASSLDLGSQETQYF. The CDR3 nucleotides are TGTGCCAGCAGCTTAGATCTGGGCAGCCAAGAGACCCAGTACTTC.

The chain has TRBV28 and TRBJ2-7; 8 nucleotides line up with TRBD2. With V trimmed by 5 bases and J by 3 bases, 12 bases remained unmatched. The CDR3 consists of 16 residues. Per the germline V gene, CDR1 is MDHEN and CDR2 is SYDVKM. The CDR3 reads CASSPSGLAVNYEQYF. CDR3 DNA sequence: TGTGCCAGCAGTCCCAGTGGACTAGCAGTTAACTACGAGCAGTACTTC. Based on the CDR3 plus reference TRBV28 and TRBJ2-7, the full variable domain is DVKVTQSSRYLVKRTGEKVFLECVQDMDHENMFWYRQDPGLGLRLIYFSYDVKMKEKGDIPEGYSVSREKKERFSLILESASTNQTSMYLCASSPSGLAVNYEQYFGPGTRLTVT.

The chain carries TRBV7-2 and TRBJ2-1, with 8 bases fitting TRBD2. Germline V CDR1 and CDR2: SGHTA, FQGNSA. V trimming: 1 base; J trimming: 5 bases; junction bases outside the gene matches: 1. The CDR3 is 14 amino acids. The CDR3 DNA follows: TGTGCCAGCAGCTTAGGACTAGCGAACAATGAGCAGTTCTTC. It translates to CASSLGLANNEQFF.

The V gene is TRBV5-4, the J gene TRBJ2-7, with D maybe TRBD1 (5 bases). Trimming stripped 2 bases from V and 5 bases from J, with 11 bases between. Germline V gives CDR1 SGHNT, CDR2 YYREEE (reference sequence). The CDR3 sequence is 13 residues long. CDR3 residues: CASSFSRENEQYF. The DNA for the CDR3 is TGTGCCAGCAGCTTTAGCAGGGAAAACGAGCAGTACTTC.

The V gene is TRBV28, the J gene TRBJ2-1; 9 bases map to TRBD1. The CDR3 sequence is 14 residues long. CDR1 and CDR2 (germline): MDHEN, SYDVKM. J was trimmed by 7 bases and V by 2 bases; bases with no gene match: 3. CDR3 DNA: TGTGCCAGCAGTTTAGGGACAGGGCTGAATGAGCAGTTCTTC. Translating gives CASSLGTGLNEQFF. Full variable domain (rest looked up from reference TRBV28 and TRBJ2-1): DVKVTQSSRYLVKRTGEKVFLECVQDMDHENMFWYRQDPGLGLRLIYFSYDVKMKEKGDIPEGYSVSREKKERFSLILESASTNQTSMYLCASSLGTGLNEQFFGPGTRLTVL.